This T cell receptor (beta chain) was identified during a study of blood T cell repertoires in COVID-19. Across the whole study: Whether acute or convalescent, the COVID-19 samples came from the United States, Italy and Spain. Sources were T cells, B-cell-depleted T cells, or PBMCs; the material itself was cDNA or gDNA.

TCRdb's table, derived via immunoSEQ multiplex PCR, lists solely in-frame clones and lacks some. This table holds 320,000 or so clones, about 88% found once. Unmatched junction bases numbered 8, after V lost 4 bases and J lost 7 bases. The CDR3 is made up of 14 amino acids. Germline V lookup: CDR1 LGHNA, CDR2 YSLEER. The cohort comprised adults aged 18 to 89 years residing in some 24 US areas. Cohorts were based on clinical histories the participants reported. The receptor comes from a woman aged 30 to 39 who had recovered from COVID-19. The sequenced sample was PBMCs or T cells enriched from blood (not recorded which). The rearrangement uses TRBV4-3 and TRBJ2-7; 9 bases line up with TRBD1. Written as DNA, the CDR3 is TGCGCCAGCAGCCGGAGGACAGGGGATAGAGAGCAGTACTTC. The encoded protein is CASSRRTGDREQYF.